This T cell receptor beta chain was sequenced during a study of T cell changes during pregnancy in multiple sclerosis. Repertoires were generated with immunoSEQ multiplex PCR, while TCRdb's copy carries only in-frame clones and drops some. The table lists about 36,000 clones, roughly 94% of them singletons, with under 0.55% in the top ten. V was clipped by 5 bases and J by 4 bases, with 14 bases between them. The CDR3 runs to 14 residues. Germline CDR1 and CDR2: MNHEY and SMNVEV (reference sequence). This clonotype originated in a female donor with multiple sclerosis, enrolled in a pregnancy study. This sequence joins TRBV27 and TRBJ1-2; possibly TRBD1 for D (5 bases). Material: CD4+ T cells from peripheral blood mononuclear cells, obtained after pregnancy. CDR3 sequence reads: CASSARQRPYGYTF. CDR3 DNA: TGTGCCAGCAGTGCCCGACAGAGACCCTATGGCTACACCTTC.